Each of the 30 T cell receptor beta chains below was sequenced from the same sample in a study of blood T cells in healthy people across ages. The second PCR ran about 6 to 12 cycles with a sample-barcoded 5' primer and J-beta primers. TCRdb reanalysed the 5' RACE reads using MiXCR and keeps one entry per CDR3 protein. The sample yields about 1.7 million distinct CDR3 sequences, approximately 30% seen once. The material sequenced was blood. The receptors originated from a young woman in good health.

This clonotype was seen a handful of times. This sequence joins TRBV18 and TRBJ2-4; no definite D call. Germline lookup yields CDR1 KGHSH and CDR2 LQKENI. Trimming shortened V by 3 bases and J by 1 base, and 16 bases separated the two germline ends. The CDR3 loop spans 17 amino acids. CDR3 sequence: CASSPIVTTGAKNIQYF. CDR3 in DNA: TGTGCCAGCTCACCTATTGTGACCACGGGCGCCAAAAACATTCAGTACTTC.

At least ten counts were recorded for this clonotype. V gene TRBV7-9 combines with J gene TRBJ2-3; 8 bases line up with TRBD1. With 6 bases clipped from V and 5 bases from J, the junction kept 4 bases outside the gene matches. The CDR3 spans 13 residues. Germline CDR1 SEHNR, CDR2 FQNEAQ (reference sequence). Written as DNA, the CDR3 is TGTGCCAGCAGGAACACAGGGGGAGATACGCAGTATTTT. As protein: CASRNTGGDTQYF.

About this clonotype: It may be a read error: a sequence one base away is much more abundant. The chain recombines TRBV12-3 or TRBV12-4 with TRBJ2-1; unclear D gene. V lost 4 bases, J lost 12 bases, and 10 bases lay in between. The CDR3 is 11 amino acids. CDR3 loop: CASSSLWAQFF. The CDR3 DNA reads as TGTGCCAGCAGTTCTCTCTGGGCGCAGTTCTTC.

The chain links TRBV14 to TRBJ2-3; D remains unclear. Deletions cut 7 bases from V and 3 bases from J, with 14 bases between. This CDR3 is built from 14 residues. Germline V lookup: CDR1 SGHDN, CDR2 FVKESK. The CDR3 region is CASMIAGSTDTQYF. The CDR3 bases are TGTGCCAGCATGATAGCAGGTTCAACAGATACGCAGTATTTT.

Worth noting for this clonotype: At one of its ends the junction is not consistent with the germline gene, which may arise from a read error. V usage is TRBV20-1 and J usage is TRBJ2-3, with no clear D. CDR3 length equals 12 residues. Germline-derived CDR1 and CDR2 are DFQATT and SNEGSKA (reference sequence). CDR3 in amino acids: CRARKSSEAQYF. The CDR3 DNA follows: TGCAGGGCTAGAAAATCTAGTGAAGCGCAGTATTTT.

The table lists this clonotype with a few counts. V gene TRBV5-4 combines with J gene TRBJ2-5; TRBD2 is a possible D gene (5 bases). The germline gives CDR1 SGHNT, CDR2 YYREEE (reference sequence). The CDR3 extends over 13 amino acids. The V and J ends lost 0 bases and 11 bases respectively, with 14 bases between them. CDR3 amino acids: CASSLETAGEQYF. Here the CDR3 DNA reads TGTGCCAGCAGCTTGGAGACTGCGGGTGAGCAGTACTTC.

About this clonotype: A much bigger clone sits one base away, suggesting this may be a read error. V is TRBV20-1 and J is TRBJ2-1; the D call may be TRBD1 or TRBD2 (6 bases each). CDR1 and CDR2 from the germline V gene are DFQATT and SNEGSKA (reference sequence). CDR3 length equals 14 residues. The CDR3 nucleotides read TGCAGTGCCCGCCCGGGGGACAAGTACAAAGAGCAGTTCTTC. It encodes CSARPGDKYKEQFF.

The CDR3 DNA follows: TGTGCCAGCAGTCTCAGCCTTCGAAATGAAAAACTGTTTTTT. Translated, it gives CASSLSLRNEKLFF. The chain carries TRBV6-1 and TRBJ1-4; D is undetermined. V was cut by 5 bases and J by 5 bases, with 12 bases left in between. CDR1 is MNHNS, CDR2 SASEGT, per germline. This CDR3 contains 14 residues.

This CDR3 is CASSQAGEAGVGEQYF. CDR3 bases: TGTGCCAGCAGCCAAGCAGGGGAAGCGGGAGTGGGAGAGCAGTACTTC. This chain connects TRBV3-1 to TRBJ2-7; 8 bases fit TRBD2. The CDR3 is 16 residues long. The V and J ends lost 1 base and 7 bases, in that order; junction bases with no gene match: 12. Germline V gives CDR1 LGHDT, CDR2 YNNKEL (reference sequence).

This clonotype showed up just once. The chain couples TRBV5-1 to TRBJ2-7, with TRBD2 as a possible D gene (5 bases). From germline, CDR1 is SGHRS and CDR2 YFSETQ. V lost 0 bases to trimming and J lost 5 bases, with 15 bases between them. The CDR3 has 15 amino acids. The CDR3 protein is CASSLEDFPRDEQYF. The CDR3 DNA is TGCGCCAGCAGCTTGGAGGACTTTCCTCGGGACGAGCAGTACTTC.

This clonotype has ten or more counts. V gene TRBV5-5 combines with J gene TRBJ2-4; D perhaps matches TRBD2 (5 bases). CDR3 length equals 17 residues. Per the germline V gene, CDR1 is SGHKS and CDR2 is YYEKEE (reference sequence). The ends were cut back, 0 bases at V and 0 bases at J, with 13 bases in the middle. Here the CDR3 reads CASSLDWSGLAKNIQYF. DNA for the CDR3: TGTGCCAGCAGCTTGGATTGGAGCGGCTTAGCCAAAAACATTCAGTACTTC.

This clonotype was detected only a few times. The chain links TRBV6-6 to TRBJ2-6; D is unresolved. CDR3 length: 16 residues. Germline V CDR1 and CDR2: MNHNY, SVGAGI (reference sequence). V was shortened by 2 bases and J by 0 bases, with 8 bases between the two germline ends. In DNA, the CDR3 is TGTGCCAGCAGTTACGAAGCCAGCTCTGGGGCCAACGTCCTGACTTTC. This encodes CASSYEASSGANVLTF.

This chain joins TRBV11-2 and TRBJ2-2; 8 nucleotides agree with TRBD1. Germline trimming cut 3 bases from V and 4 bases from J; bases unmatched to any gene: 7. The CDR3 is 16 residues long. Germline CDR1 reads SGHAT; CDR2 reads FQNNGV. This chain's CDR3 is CASSFTGGRGTGELFF. CDR3 DNA sequence: TGTGCCAGCAGCTTCACAGGGGGAAGGGGCACCGGGGAGCTGTTTTTT.

CDR3 in DNA: TGCAGTGCAGAGCGGGGGAGTCCTGCCGGGGAGCTGTTTTTT. Encoded protein: CSAERGSPAGELFF. The chain combines TRBV20-1 with TRBJ2-2; 8 nucleotides agree with TRBD2. CDR1 and CDR2 (germline): DFQATT, SNEGSKA (reference sequence). The trim removed 6 bases at V and 6 bases at J, leaving 9 bases unmatched. The CDR3 loop spans 14 amino acids.

CDR3: CASLLAWGRGGGNGYTF. The DNA for the CDR3 is TGTGCCAGTCTTTTGGCTTGGGGACGTGGCGGGGGTAATGGCTACACCTTC. This chain links TRBV12-3 or TRBV12-4 with TRBJ1-2, with D perhaps TRBD1 (5 bases). The CDR3 totals 17 residues. Trimming took off 9 bases at V and 6 bases at J, with 29 bases between the two ends.

The J gene is TRBJ1-1, the V gene TRBV27; a possible D gene is TRBD1 (5 bases). This CDR3 contains 14 residues. V dropped 5 bases and J dropped 4 bases, with 14 bases sitting between them. CDR1 and CDR2 (germline): MNHEY, SMNVEV (reference sequence). CDR3 DNA sequence: TGTGCCAGCAGTCCCCACCGGGGGGGCACTGAAGCTTTCTTT. Its translation is CASSPHRGGTEAFF.

This rearrangement joins TRBV20-1 to TRBJ2-1; TRBD2 is a possible D gene (5 bases). Trimming took 6 bases from V and 13 from J, leaving 28 bases between them. CDR3 length: 15 residues. Germline CDR1 and CDR2: DFQATT and SNEGSKA (reference sequence). As DNA, the CDR3 is TGCAGTGCCAGATTGGCTAGTGGAATTAGCGAGACCCAGTTCTTC. Its protein product is CSARLASGISETQFF.

There are a few counts of this clonotype. J is TRBJ2-1 and V is TRBV5-6; TRBD2 matches at 12 bases. The J call is in doubt because the DNA end fits TRBJ2-7 better. The CDR3 is 18 residues long. Per the germline V gene, CDR1 is SGHDT and CDR2 is YYEEEE. The CDR3: CASSPGLAGSSSYNEQYF. In DNA, the CDR3 is TGTGCCAGCAGCCCTGGACTAGCGGGGTCCAGCTCCTACAATGAGCAGTACTTC.

Details on this clonotype: This may stem from a read error, because a much larger clone lies one nucleotide away. This chain uses TRBV4-3 with TRBJ2-6, with D possibly being TRBD1 (6 bases). The V gene lost 4 bases and the J gene lost 13 bases, with 17 bases spanning the gap. Per the germline V gene, CDR1 is LGHNA and CDR2 is YSLEER. This CDR3 region has 14 residues. CDR3 nucleotide sequence: TGCGCCAGCAGCCCCGGACACTCTACAGGGGTCCTGACTTTC. This encodes CASSPGHSTGVLTF.

This clonotype was detected a few times. The CDR3 loop is CASSFGPEQFF. The DNA of the CDR3 is TGTGCCAGCAGCTTTGGGCCCGAGCAGTTCTTC. This chain links TRBV3-1 with TRBJ2-1; D is uncertain. The V end lost 5 bases, the J end lost 10 bases, and 9 bases lay between the germline ends. Germline CDR1 is LGHDT and CDR2 is YNNKEL (reference sequence). The CDR3 spans 11 residues.

This clonotype was seen ten or more times. This chain joins TRBV10-3 and TRBJ2-7; D might be TRBD1 (6 bases). The CDR3 sequence is 14 residues long. The germline CDR1 and CDR2 sequences are ENHRY and SYGVKD. With 6 bases removed from V and 6 bases from J, the gap between germline ends came to 18 bases. The CDR3: CAIRQGTERSEQYF. The CDR3 region has the DNA TGTGCCATCAGACAGGGAACAGAGCGGAGCGAGCAGTACTTC.

The CDR3 nucleotides are TGTGCCTGGAGTGTAAGGAACGAGCAGTACTTC. As protein: CAWSVRNEQYF. This chain connects TRBV30 to TRBJ2-7; no firm D call. The length of the CDR3 is 11 residues. V lost 0 bases and J lost 5, with 5 bases in between. Germline values: CDR1 GTSNPN, CDR2 SVGIG (reference sequence).

This clonotype was observed a handful of times. The rearrangement joins TRBV7-3 to TRBJ1-2, with 7 positions matching TRBD1. J lost 3 bases, V lost 4 bases, and 8 bases had no gene match. The CDR3 is made up of 15 amino acids. The germline CDR1 and CDR2 sequences are SGHTA and FQGTGA. CDR3 residues: CASSSNDRVDYGYTF. The CDR3 nucleotides are TGTGCCAGCAGCTCGAACGACAGGGTGGACTATGGCTACACCTTC. Combining the CDR3 with reference TRBV7-3 and TRBJ1-2 gives the whole variable domain GAGVSQTPSNKVTEKGKYVELRCDPISGHTALYWYRQSLGQGPEFLIYFQGTGAADDSGLPNDRFFAVRPEGSVSTLKIQRTERGDSAVYLCASSSNDRVDYGYTFGSGTRLTVV.

J is TRBJ1-4 and V is TRBV18; D not resolved. This CDR3 is built from 13 residues. CDR1 is KGHSH, CDR2 LQKENI, per germline. Deletions cut 3 bases from V and 8 bases from J, with 10 bases between. The CDR3 bases are TGTGCCAGCTCACCTTCGGACGGAGAAAAACTGTTTTTT. As protein: CASSPSDGEKLFF.

This clonotype has more than one count but fewer than ten. The rearrangement links TRBV2 to TRBJ1-1, with D possibly TRBD1 on 6 matching bases. V lost 5 bases and J 8 bases, leaving 15 bases between the germline ends. Germline CDR1 is SNHLY and CDR2 is FYNNEI. There are 13 residues in the CDR3. CDR3 in amino acids: CASSLGHLQEAFF. The DNA of the CDR3 is TGTGCCAGCAGTTTGGGACACCTTCAAGAAGCTTTCTTT.

This rearrangement joins TRBV7-2 to TRBJ2-1; 8 bases line up with TRBD2. The CDR3 spans 15 residues. V lost 1 base to trimming and J lost 6 bases; unmatched junction nucleotides: 5. Germline CDR1 SGHTA, CDR2 FQGNSA. CDR3 sequence: CASSLGWLAGNEQFF. The CDR3 nucleotides read TGTGCCAGCAGCTTAGGTTGGCTAGCGGGCAATGAGCAGTTCTTC.

The chain couples TRBV15 to TRBJ2-5, with D uncertain. The CDR3 runs 13 residues. The germline CDR1 and CDR2 sequences are LNHNV and YYDKDF (reference sequence). Trimming took off 1 base at V and 5 bases at J, with 8 bases between the two ends. In nucleotides, the CDR3 is TGTGCCACCAGCAGAGTGAGCTGGGAGACCCAGTACTTC. As protein: CATSRVSWETQYF.

The chain combines TRBV29-1 with TRBJ1-2; 7 nucleotides match TRBD1. J lost 4 bases, V lost 3 bases, and 8 bases had no gene match. Germline CDR1 SQVTM, CDR2 ANQGSEA. The CDR3 consists of 14 residues. The CDR3 loop is CSVDFAGGPYGYTF. The CDR3 nucleotides are TGCAGCGTTGACTTCGCAGGGGGTCCCTATGGCTACACCTTC.

The CDR3 DNA sequence: TGTGCCAGCCTGGGACTAGCGGGGGGCATCACCGAGCAGTACTTC. Translated, it gives CASLGLAGGITEQYF. The rearrangement links TRBV28 to TRBJ2-7; TRBD2 matches at 15 bases. J was trimmed by 6 bases and V by 8 bases; bases with no gene match: 8. This CDR3 contains 15 residues. The V gene's germline CDR1 is MDHEN and CDR2 SYDVKM. Based on the CDR3 plus reference TRBV28 and TRBJ2-7, the full variable domain is DVKVTQSSRYLVKRTGEKVFLECVQDMDHENMFWYRQDPGLGLRLIYFSYDVKMKEKGDIPEGYSVSREKKERFSLILESASTNQTSMYLCASLGLAGGITEQYFGPGTRLTVT.

This clonotype was picked up a small number of times. V is TRBV20-1 and J is TRBJ2-1, with 9 bases lining up with TRBD2. The germline gives CDR1 DFQATT, CDR2 SNEGSKA (reference sequence). With V trimmed by 6 bases and J by 0 bases, 9 bases remained unmatched. The CDR3 is 16 residues long. The chain's CDR3 is CSASGSSGVSYNEQFF. CDR3 DNA: TGCAGTGCAAGTGGGTCTAGCGGGGTCTCCTACAATGAGCAGTTCTTC.